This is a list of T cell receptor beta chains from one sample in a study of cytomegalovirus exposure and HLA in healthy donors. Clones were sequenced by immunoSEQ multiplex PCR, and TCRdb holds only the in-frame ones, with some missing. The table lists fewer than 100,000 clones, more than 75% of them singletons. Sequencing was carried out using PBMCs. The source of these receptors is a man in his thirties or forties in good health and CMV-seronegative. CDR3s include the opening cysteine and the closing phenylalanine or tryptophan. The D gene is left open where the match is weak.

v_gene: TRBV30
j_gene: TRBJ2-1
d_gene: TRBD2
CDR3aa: CAWSFIAGGNEQFF

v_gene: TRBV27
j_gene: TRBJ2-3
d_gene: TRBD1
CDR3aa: CASRDRVTGGDTDTQYF

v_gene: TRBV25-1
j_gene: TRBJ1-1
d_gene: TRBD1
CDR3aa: CASSRRQGPAFF

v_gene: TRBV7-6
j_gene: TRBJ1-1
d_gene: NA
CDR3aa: CASSLDEGGSYTEAFF

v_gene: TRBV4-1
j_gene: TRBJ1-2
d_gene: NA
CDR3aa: CASSQGPPRGNYGYTF

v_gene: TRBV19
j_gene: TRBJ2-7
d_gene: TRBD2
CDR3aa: CASSPTSGRTYEQYF

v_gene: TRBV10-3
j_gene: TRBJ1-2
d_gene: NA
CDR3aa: CAISESQKNYYGYTF

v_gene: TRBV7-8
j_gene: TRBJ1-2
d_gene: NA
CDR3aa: CASSLGQPYGYTF

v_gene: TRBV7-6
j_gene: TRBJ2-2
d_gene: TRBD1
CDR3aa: CASSPGLKTGSVTGELFF

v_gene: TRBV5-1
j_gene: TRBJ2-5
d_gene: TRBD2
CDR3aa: CASRSPGGQETQYF

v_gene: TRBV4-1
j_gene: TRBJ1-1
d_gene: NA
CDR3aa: CASSQARLEKNTEAFF

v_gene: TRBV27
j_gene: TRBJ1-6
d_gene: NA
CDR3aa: CASSLSPDSFNSPLHF

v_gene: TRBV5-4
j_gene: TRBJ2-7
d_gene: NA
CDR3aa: CASSRRTRIPHEQYF

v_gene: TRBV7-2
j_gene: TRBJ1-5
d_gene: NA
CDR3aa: CASSLLRWNQPQHF

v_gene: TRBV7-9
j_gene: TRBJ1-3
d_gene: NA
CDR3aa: CASSYDSYSGNTIYF

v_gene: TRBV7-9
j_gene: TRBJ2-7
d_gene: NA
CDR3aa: CATDPGSSPYEQYF

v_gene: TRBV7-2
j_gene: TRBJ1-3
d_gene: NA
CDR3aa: CASSSSGVPGNTIYF

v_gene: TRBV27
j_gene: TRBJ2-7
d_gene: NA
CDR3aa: CARHYEQYF

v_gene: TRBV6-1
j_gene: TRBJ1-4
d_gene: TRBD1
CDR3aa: CASGTGGNEKLFF

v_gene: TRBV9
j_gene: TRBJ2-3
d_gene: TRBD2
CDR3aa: CASSVRTSGDTDTQYF

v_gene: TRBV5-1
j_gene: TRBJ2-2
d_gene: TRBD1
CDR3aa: CASSLRQGSATGELFF

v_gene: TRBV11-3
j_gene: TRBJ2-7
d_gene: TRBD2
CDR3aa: CASSSGRANSYEQYF

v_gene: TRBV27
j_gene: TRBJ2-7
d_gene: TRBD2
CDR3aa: CASSSNPSGVSYEQYF

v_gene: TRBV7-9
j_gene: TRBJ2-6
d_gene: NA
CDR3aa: CASSRPAGTGANVLTF

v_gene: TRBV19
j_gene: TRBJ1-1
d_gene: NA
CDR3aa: CASSRDRVGTEAFF

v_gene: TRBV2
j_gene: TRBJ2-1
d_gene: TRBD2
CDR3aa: CASHLHASGRDNEQFF

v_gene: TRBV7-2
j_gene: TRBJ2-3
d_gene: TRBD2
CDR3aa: CASSLRGGYPPDTQYF

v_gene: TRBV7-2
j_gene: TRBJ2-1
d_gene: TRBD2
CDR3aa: CASSSSGGHAYNEQFF

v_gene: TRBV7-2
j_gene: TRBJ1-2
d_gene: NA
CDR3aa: CASREGRGTYGYTF

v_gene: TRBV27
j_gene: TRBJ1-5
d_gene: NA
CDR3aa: CASSLLVGANQPQHF

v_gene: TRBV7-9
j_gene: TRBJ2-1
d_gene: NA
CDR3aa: CASEKWKGGYNEQFF

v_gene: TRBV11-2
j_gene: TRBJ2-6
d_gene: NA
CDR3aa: CASSFGQPGANVLTF

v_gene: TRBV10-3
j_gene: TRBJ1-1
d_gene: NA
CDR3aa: CAISEIGGLNTEAFF

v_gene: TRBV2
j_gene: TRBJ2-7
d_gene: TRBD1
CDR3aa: CASSDRVGYEQYF

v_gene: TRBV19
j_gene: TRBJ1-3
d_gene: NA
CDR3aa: CASSIRDFSGNTIYF

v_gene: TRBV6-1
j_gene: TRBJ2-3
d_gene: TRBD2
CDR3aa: CASSGTSGSPDTQYF

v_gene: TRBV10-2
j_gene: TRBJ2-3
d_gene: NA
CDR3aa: CASKEDFGSTDTQYF

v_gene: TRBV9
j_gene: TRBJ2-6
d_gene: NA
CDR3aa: CASSVELTDSGANVLTF

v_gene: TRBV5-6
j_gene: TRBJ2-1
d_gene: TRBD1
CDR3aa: CASSGTEREQFF

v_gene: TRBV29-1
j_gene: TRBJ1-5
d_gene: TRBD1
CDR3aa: CSVQTGYNQPQHF

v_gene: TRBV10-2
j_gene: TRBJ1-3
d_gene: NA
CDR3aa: CASSPGGNTIYF

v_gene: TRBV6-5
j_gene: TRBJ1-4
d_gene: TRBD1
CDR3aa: CASSYSFGQGEEKLFF

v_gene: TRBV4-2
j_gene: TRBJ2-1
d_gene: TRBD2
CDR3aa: CASSQVGLAGGEQFF

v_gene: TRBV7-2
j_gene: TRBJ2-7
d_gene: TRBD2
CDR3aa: CASSLAASGYEQYF

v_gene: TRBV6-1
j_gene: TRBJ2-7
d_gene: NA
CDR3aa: CASSDPGLLYEQYF

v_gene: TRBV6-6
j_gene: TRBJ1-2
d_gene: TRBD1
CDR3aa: CASSRGGQQNYGYTF

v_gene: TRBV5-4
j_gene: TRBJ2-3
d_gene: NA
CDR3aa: CASSRMKGSGTDTQYF

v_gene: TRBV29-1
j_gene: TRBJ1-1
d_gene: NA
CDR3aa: CSETGRQVNTEAFF

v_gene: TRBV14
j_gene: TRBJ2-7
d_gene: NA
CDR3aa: CASSQVVTYEQYF